This is a list of T cell receptor beta chains from one sample in a study of shared clonotypes between healthy human individuals. Method: immunoSEQ multiplex PCR; TCRdb's copy keeps in-frame clones and lacks some. The sample carries under 2,000,000 clones, about 95% recorded once. The specimen sequenced was naive CD8+ T cells sorted from blood. These receptors were collected from a man aged 18 to 30 in good health. Each CDR3 is given with its conserved first and last residue.

V | CDR3
TRBV7-3 | CASSLTGGGADTQYF
TRBV9 | CASSVGTNYEQYF
TRBV30 | CASSLAGSTDTQYF
TRBV27 | CASSLSFRGEPGFF
TRBV29-1 | CSVGEWGYEQFF
TRBV9 | CASSVGGQPEGETQYF
TRBV5-8 | CASSSFFLAAQETQYF
TRBV11-2 | CASSSPNRGLGNTIYF
TRBV11-2 | CASSSRGAPSTIYF
TRBV5-6 | CASSLGGQYEQYF
TRBV28 | CASSSDSESGNTIYF
TRBV10-3 | CAISESFTETYEQYF
TRBV2 | CASSQVPDTYF
TRBV7-9 | CASSSERIRVYNEQFF
TRBV5-4 | CARGRAGTGELFF
TRBV7-6 | CASSLGGTDHWGYTF
TRBV7-9 | CASSPGPELETQYF
TRBV9 | CASSSWTGSSYNEQFF
TRBV27 | CASSFTRSYEQYF
TRBV7-6 | CASSLAPVGYGYTF
TRBV6-1 | CASNEEGSGNTIYF
TRBV9 | CASSRQEGLNSPLHF
TRBV29-1 | CSVVQGTHEQYF
TRBV18 | CASSLQDRGSYEQYF
TRBV7-8 | CASSLVRDIYNEQFF
TRBV7-9 | CASSDQLSYEQYF
TRBV27 | CASSYGGRREQYF
TRBV27 | CASKPGQGANSPLHF
TRBV5-1 | CASSLGLRSYEQYF
TRBV6-1 | CASSEQDRGSSPLHF
TRBV5-8 | CASSLVPEYSNQPQHF
TRBV4-1 | CASSFDRGGYEQYF
TRBV4-3 | CASSHHYATEKVTNYGYTF
TRBV4-1 | CASSHTLGGNEQFF
TRBV6-1 | CASSEREVYEQYF
TRBV27 | CASMVLGSYEQYF
TRBV30 | CAFDDSHSGYTF
TRBV12-5 | CASGPRQRNYGYTF
TRBV21-1 | CARGLGGGSYNEQFF
TRBV29-1 | CSVEEVGSVLYNEQFF
TRBV9 | CASSTRDMGEQYF
TRBV6-5 | CASSLTGGREETQYF